This TCR beta chain was profiled in a study of cytomegalovirus exposure and HLA in healthy donors. Donors counted as nominally healthy when sampled, yet unrecorded immune exposures were likely. Amplification used 60 Vbeta primers and 13 Jbeta primers. Only in-frame clones appear in the TCRdb table, and some are missing; sequencing was by immunoSEQ multiplex PCR. The table lists tens of thousands of clones, approximately 82% of them singletons. On this clone: Its matching antigen is unknown.

Study-level results: Cytomegalovirus-associated TCR beta chains were listed, numbering approximately 150. Researchers reported in a later analysis that common viral pathogens appeared linked to several top clusters.

The receptor comes from a man between 40 and 49 years old in good health and CMV-seronegative. Source material: PBMCs.

The CDR3 loop reads CASSFAAGGSYEQYF. In nucleotides, the CDR3 is TGTGCCAGCAGCTTCGCAGCGGGGGGGTCCTACGAGCAGTACTTC. V gene TRBV7-3 combines with J gene TRBJ2-7; 10 nucleotides line up with TRBD2. The CDR3 spans 15 residues. From germline, CDR1 is SGHTA and CDR2 FQGTGA. V lost 3 bases and J lost 1; bases outside the gene matches: 3.